This T cell receptor beta chain was profiled in a study of blood T cell repertoires in COVID-19. TCRdb's copy holds only in-frame clones and misses some; the assay was immunoSEQ multiplex PCR. The sample consists of about 380,000 clones, roughly nine tenths of them appearing once. The length of the CDR3 is 15 residues. The germline V gene has CDR1 MNHEY and CDR2 SMNVEV (reference sequence). Trimming stripped 2 bases from V and 4 bases from J, with 14 bases between. The sequencing sample was made of PBMCs or T cells enriched from blood (not recorded which). This chain links TRBV27 with TRBJ1-1; a possible D gene is TRBD1 (6 bases). This receptor was obtained from a woman in her 30s who had recovered from COVID-19. The CDR3 DNA is TGTGCCAGCAGTTTAATAAAGGGGGGGGGCACTGAAGCTTTCTTT. It translates to CASSLIKGGGTEAFF.